These 22 T cell receptor beta chains share one sample of origin, sequenced in a study of blood T cell repertoires in COVID-19. The table came from immunoSEQ multiplex PCR; TCRdb's copy has only in-frame clones and leaves some out. The table has around 50,000 clones, 70% to 90% seen once. Specimen: peripheral blood. The receptors stem from a human donor in a cohort sampled during active COVID-19.

The gene calls are TRBV7-9 and TRBJ2-4, with a tentative D call TRBD2 (5 bases). There are 13 residues in the CDR3. V lost 3 bases to trimming and J lost 4 bases, with 7 bases between them. Germline loops: CDR1 SEHNR, CDR2 FQNEAQ (reference sequence). The CDR3 reads CASSFPGKNIQYF. The CDR3 region has the DNA TGTGCCAGCAGCTTCCCGGGGAAAAACATTCAGTACTTC.

This chain connects TRBV4-3 to TRBJ1-4, with 8 bases identical to TRBD1. J was trimmed by 7 bases and V by 2 bases; bases with no gene match: 12. This CDR3 spans 17 amino acids. Germline CDR1 LGHNA, CDR2 YSLEER. CDR3 sequence reads: CASSQLTGAPGPEKLFF. The CDR3 nucleotides read TGCGCCAGCAGCCAATTGACAGGGGCGCCTGGGCCTGAAAAACTGTTTTTT.

The CDR3 DNA is TGTGCCAGCAAGGTGGGGCCTGGAAACACCATATATTTT. Its protein is CASKVGPGNTIYF. The chain couples TRBV6-6 to TRBJ1-3; TRBD1 is a possible D gene (5 bases). The V and J ends lost 7 bases and 2 bases respectively, with 9 bases between them. This CDR3 is built from 13 residues. Germline assignment: CDR1 MNHNY and CDR2 SVGAGI (reference sequence).

This chain connects TRBV7-9 to TRBJ2-7, with TRBD1 identical over 9 bases. With V trimmed by 3 bases and J by 2 bases, 5 bases remained unmatched. Germline CDR1 is SEHNR and CDR2 is FQNEAQ (reference sequence). This CDR3 spans 15 amino acids. As DNA, the CDR3 is TGTGCCAGCAGCTTCCAGACAGGGGGAGCCTACGAGCAGTACTTC. Translating gives CASSFQTGGAYEQYF.

This chain joins TRBV6-5 and TRBJ1-6; 8 positions agree with TRBD1. With 6 bases clipped from V and 6 bases from J, the junction kept 7 bases outside the gene matches. Germline V lookup: CDR1 MNHEY, CDR2 SVGAGI. The CDR3 totals 15 residues. CDR3 in amino acids: CASRRPGGGNSPLHF. CDR3 nucleotides: TGTGCCAGCAGACGCCCAGGGGGCGGTAATTCACCCCTCCACTTT.

The chain carries TRBV19 and TRBJ2-3; D is unresolved. V was clipped by 5 bases and J by 0 bases, with 12 bases between them. The length of the CDR3 is 15 residues. Germline CDR1 and CDR2: LNHDA and SQIVND (reference sequence). In DNA form, the CDR3 reads TGTGCCAGTAGTTGGCAAACCAAAAGCACAGATACGCAGTATTTT. Its protein product is CASSWQTKSTDTQYF.

The chain carries TRBV24-1 and TRBJ2-5; 14 bases align to TRBD2. In germline, CDR1 is KGHDR, CDR2 SFDVKD. V shed 5 bases and J 5 bases; nucleotides not matched to a gene: 6. The CDR3 runs to 16 residues. The CDR3 DNA sequence: TGTGCCACCAGTGGTCCGGGACTAGCGGGGGAGGAGACCCAGTACTTC. Translating gives CATSGPGLAGEETQYF.

The V gene is TRBV7-2, the J gene TRBJ1-4; D gene uncertain. Germline CDR1 is SGHTA and CDR2 is FQGNSA. Trimming removed 4 bases from V and 0 bases from J, with 9 bases in between. CDR3 length equals 15 residues. The CDR3 spells CASSYTPATNEKLFF. As DNA, the CDR3 is TGTGCCAGCAGCTACACACCTGCAACTAATGAAAAACTGTTTTTT.

This chain's CDR3 is CASILDRGANYGYTF. The CDR3 DNA reads TGTGCCAGCATACTTGACCGGGGAGCGAACTATGGCTACACCTTC. The gene calls are TRBV28 and TRBJ1-2; D gene unclear. The CDR3 contains 15 residues. Between the trimmed V and J ends, which lost 7 bases and 2 bases, there was a span of 17 bases. The V gene's germline CDR1 is MDHEN and CDR2 SYDVKM.

This chain joins TRBV29-1 and TRBJ2-6; D uncertain. The germline V gene has CDR1 SQVTM and CDR2 ANQGSEA. Trimming stripped 0 bases from V and 0 bases from J, with 6 bases between. This CDR3 region has 15 residues. Here the CDR3 reads CSVEDLSSGANVLTF. Written as DNA, the CDR3 is TGCAGCGTTGAAGACTTGTCCTCTGGGGCCAACGTCCTGACTTTC.

This clone was observed once. This sequence joins TRBV4-3 and TRBJ2-6; 9 nucleotides align to TRBD1. CDR3 length: 18 residues. V shed 3 bases, J shed 1 base, and the junction held 7 bases outside the gene matches. Germline CDR1 and CDR2: LGHNA and YSLEER. CDR3 sequence reads: CASSHTGGGVSGANVLTF. The CDR3 region has the DNA TGCGCCAGCAGCCACACAGGGGGCGGGGTTTCTGGGGCCAACGTCCTGACTTTC.

This chain uses TRBV6-5 with TRBJ2-7, with D possibly TRBD2 on 6 matching bases. The germline V gene encodes CDR1 MNHEY and CDR2 SVGAGI. This CDR3 comprises 12 residues. V was pared by 8 bases and J by 4 bases, with 12 bases between. Here the CDR3 DNA reads TGTGCCAGCGGGGGGTTCGGTTACGAGCAGTACTTC. As protein: CASGGFGYEQYF.

The genes are TRBV9 and TRBJ2-3, with 8 nucleotides matching TRBD2. The CDR3 has 14 residues. The trim removed 4 bases at V and 3 bases at J, leaving 4 bases unmatched. The germline CDR1 and CDR2 sequences are SGDLS and YYNGEE. CDR3 sequence reads: CASSSGGWTDTQYF. The CDR3 DNA sequence: TGTGCCAGCAGCAGCGGGGGTTGGACAGATACGCAGTATTTT.

The chain carries TRBV2 and TRBJ2-5, with 7 bases lining up with TRBD2. Germline assignment: CDR1 SNHLY and CDR2 FYNNEI. V lost 5 bases to trimming and J lost 1 base; unmatched junction nucleotides: 7. This CDR3 is 15 amino acids long. The CDR3 nucleotides are TGTGCCAGCAGTCCCGACGGGGGGTCCCAAGAGACCCAGTACTTC. Translated: CASSPDGGSQETQYF.

The chain couples TRBV5-1 to TRBJ1-2; tentatively, D is TRBD1 (6 bases). Trimming cost V 0 bases and J 3 bases, with 6 bases left between them. The CDR3 contains 13 residues. CDR1 and CDR2 (germline): SGHRS, YFSETQ. Here the CDR3 DNA reads TGCGCCAGCAGCTTGGAGGGGGACTATGGCTACACCTTC. This codes for CASSLEGDYGYTF.

The gene calls are TRBV14 and TRBJ2-7; the match to TRBD1 covers 9 bases. The CDR3 length is 16 residues. Germline V gene sequence: CDR1 SGHDN, CDR2 FVKESK. With 4 bases clipped from V and 0 bases from J, the junction kept 7 bases outside the gene matches. In nucleotides, the CDR3 is TGTGCCAGCAGCCTAGGACAGGGGCCGAGCTCCTACGAGCAGTACTTC. Protein: CASSLGQGPSSYEQYF.

This chain links TRBV7-9 with TRBJ1-1; D unclear. Between the trimmed V and J ends, which lost 5 bases and 5 bases, there was a span of 18 bases. The CDR3 covers 15 residues. Germline V CDR1 and CDR2: SEHNR, FQNEAQ (reference sequence). The CDR3 DNA is TGTGCCAGCAGCCCGCGATCCGGGTCTAAGACTGAAGCTTTCTTT. The encoded protein is CASSPRSGSKTEAFF.

This chain uses TRBV27 with TRBJ1-4; a weak D match, TRBD1 (6 bases). Trimming removed 6 bases at V and 8 bases at J, with 16 bases between. The CDR3 length is 14 residues. Germline values: CDR1 MNHEY, CDR2 SMNVEV (reference sequence). The CDR3 protein is CASSPTGEGEKLFF. DNA for the CDR3: TGTGCCAGCAGCCCGACAGGCGAGGGGGAAAAACTGTTTTTT.

The rearrangement uses TRBV30 and TRBJ1-1, with D hard to call. The germline CDR1 and CDR2 sequences are GTSNPN and SVGIG (reference sequence). The length of the CDR3 is 11 residues. Trimming removed 5 bases at V and 1 base at J, with 5 bases between. CDR3 nucleotides: TGTGCCTGGGGCAGGAACACTGAAGCTTTCTTT. It yields the protein CAWGRNTEAFF.

The chain is built from TRBV6-1 and TRBJ2-1, with D uncertain. This CDR3 has 15 residues. Trimming removed 3 bases at V and 0 bases at J, with 9 bases between. From germline, CDR1 is MNHNS and CDR2 SASEGT. The CDR3 region has the DNA TGTGCCAGCAGTGAGCGGCCAATCTCCTACAATGAGCAGTTCTTC. Translated, it gives CASSERPISYNEQFF.

In this sample, this clone turned up once. The J gene is TRBJ1-4, the V gene TRBV25-1, with D possibly TRBD1 on 6 matching bases. Germline V gives CDR1 MGHDK, CDR2 SYGVNS. CDR3 length: 16 amino acids. Trimming removed 3 bases from V and 8 bases from J, with 19 bases in between. The CDR3 DNA reads as TGTGCCAGCAGTGATCCTCTCGGGGGGGCAAGCGAAAAACTGTTTTTT. Its protein is CASSDPLGGASEKLFF.

This sequence joins TRBV7-9 and TRBJ1-3, with 12 nucleotides matching TRBD1. Germline values: CDR1 SEHNR, CDR2 FQNEAQ (reference sequence). The CDR3 extends over 16 amino acids. With V trimmed by 7 bases and J by 4 bases, 8 bases remained unmatched. CDR3 bases: TGTGCCAGCACGCCGGGACAGGGGGCGTTAGGAAACACCATATATTTT. Protein: CASTPGQGALGNTIYF. Full variable domain (outside the CDR3, taken from reference TRBV7-9 and TRBJ1-3): DTGVSQNPRHKITKRGQNVTFRCDPISEHNRLYWYRQTLGQGPEFLTYFQNEAQLEKSRLLSDRFSAERPKGSFSTLEIQRTEQGDSAMYLCASTPGQGALGNTIYFGEGSWLTVV.